Listed below are T cell receptor beta chains from one sample, sequenced in a study of T cell responses to AZD1222 COVID-19 vaccine. Data came from immunoSEQ multiplex PCR; TCRdb stores just in-frame clones and leaves some out. Among over 130,000 clones, 90% to 95% were seen once, and the ten largest hold approximately 5.3%. The sample here was peripheral blood, taken on day 0 of AZD1222 vaccination. The receptor set was obtained from an adult in good health. The conserved cysteine and the conserved F or W are not part of the CDR3 here. The order of the fields is V gene, J gene, CDR3 protein.

v_call: TRBV5-1; j_call: TRBJ1-3; cdr3_aa: ASSTTGTGFGNTIY
v_call: TRBV16; j_call: TRBJ1-1; cdr3_aa: ASSQTLMRNTEAF
v_call: TRBV2; j_call: TRBJ1-3; cdr3_aa: ASRGDRRNTIY
v_call: TRBV19; j_call: TRBJ2-2; cdr3_aa: ASSTRQGNLAGELF
v_call: TRBV29-1; j_call: TRBJ2-2; cdr3_aa: SVGSHTGELF
v_call: TRBV27; j_call: TRBJ1-5; cdr3_aa: ASSPEGRRGQPQH
v_call: TRBV2; j_call: TRBJ1-1; cdr3_aa: ASSGGQNTEAF
v_call: TRBV21-1; j_call: TRBJ2-7; cdr3_aa: ASSTQQGLLCEQY
v_call: TRBV9; j_call: TRBJ1-2; cdr3_aa: ASSVGGVGGYT
v_call: TRBV6-5; j_call: TRBJ1-5; cdr3_aa: ASSPGPGNQPQH
v_call: TRBV5-1; j_call: TRBJ2-1; cdr3_aa: ASSPGLRGDNEQF
v_call: TRBV15; j_call: TRBJ2-1; cdr3_aa: ATSRLSGKSYNEQF
v_call: TRBV5-5; j_call: TRBJ2-7; cdr3_aa: ASHEGLGVKQY
v_call: TRBV3-1/TRBV3-2; j_call: TRBJ2-5; cdr3_aa: ASSRLDGETQY
v_call: TRBV10-3; j_call: TRBJ2-5; cdr3_aa: AISESAEGGTQY
v_call: TRBV18; j_call: TRBJ2-1; cdr3_aa: ASSPMVAGFNEQF
v_call: TRBV2; j_call: TRBJ1-3; cdr3_aa: ASISGYSGNTIY
v_call: TRBV5-4; j_call: TRBJ2-5; cdr3_aa: ASSSILVQETQY
v_call: TRBV27; j_call: TRBJ1-2; cdr3_aa: ASSLGRGYGYT
v_call: TRBV6-5; j_call: TRBJ1-2; cdr3_aa: ASSPGGRVLYGYT
v_call: TRBV28; j_call: TRBJ2-7; cdr3_aa: ASSSGQTYEQY
v_call: TRBV2; j_call: TRBJ2-7; cdr3_aa: ASSDGASYEQY
v_call: TRBV7-2; j_call: TRBJ2-2; cdr3_aa: ASSLGRGLVGTGELF
v_call: TRBV19; j_call: TRBJ2-1; cdr3_aa: ASSTTGSYNEQF
v_call: TRBV4-1; j_call: TRBJ2-7; cdr3_aa: ASSQEVKASPPYEQY
v_call: TRBV19; j_call: TRBJ1-1; cdr3_aa: ATSGQPNTEAF
v_call: TRBV12-2; j_call: TRBJ2-1; cdr3_aa: ASRLVAGDYNEQF
v_call: TRBV21-1; j_call: TRBJ2-7; cdr3_aa: ASSKVRTGTYEQY
v_call: TRBV5-1; j_call: TRBJ1-5; cdr3_aa: ASRSGTGDQPQH
v_call: TRBV12-3/TRBV12-4; j_call: TRBJ2-1; cdr3_aa: ASRKYNEQF